One and the same sample provided the 15 T cell receptor beta chains below, sequenced in a study of identical twins. Using its own MiXCR run on the 5' RACE reads, TCRdb lists one record per CDR3 protein. This sample has 400,000 to 500,000 distinct CDR3 sequences, with roughly 18% found just once. Material: naive T cells sorted from blood. All receptors come from a man aged 45-65 years in good health.

This clonotype was seen many times. The chain employs TRBV12-3 or TRBV12-4 and TRBJ1-1; 8 nucleotides align to TRBD1. V shed 4 bases, J shed 5 bases, and the junction held 9 bases outside the gene matches. The CDR3 has 15 residues. The CDR3 region has the DNA TGTGCCAGCAGTTACCAGGACAGGGATGGGACTGAAGCTTTCTTT. Translating it yields CASSYQDRDGTEAFF.

A few counts support this clonotype. This chain uses TRBV5-4 with TRBJ2-3; tentatively, D is TRBD1 (6 bases). CDR3 size: 14 residues. Germline values: CDR1 SGHNT, CDR2 YYREEE (reference sequence). Trimming removed 4 bases from V and 7 bases from J, with 16 bases in between. CDR3 loop: CASSQRTVGNTQYF. The CDR3 nucleotides read TGTGCCAGCAGCCAGAGGACAGTGGGGAATACGCAGTATTTT.

This clonotype came up a few times. The CDR3: CASSLVMGLETQYF. Written as DNA, the CDR3 is TGCGCCAGCAGCTTGGTGATGGGGCTAGAGACCCAGTACTTC. The chain recombines TRBV5-1 with TRBJ2-5, with a tentative D call TRBD1 (5 bases). V was clipped by 0 bases and J by 4 bases, with 10 bases between them. The CDR3 is 14 residues long. Germline V gene data show CDR1 as SGHRS and CDR2 as YFSETQ.

This chain uses TRBV6-2 or TRBV6-3 with TRBJ2-2; 10 bases line up with TRBD2. J lost 4 bases, V lost 4 bases, and 6 bases had no gene match. The CDR3 is 16 residues long. Looked up from germline, CDR1 is MNHEY and CDR2 is SVGEGT. The CDR3 here is CASSSLAGVSTGELFF. The CDR3 DNA reads TGTGCCAGCAGTTCTCTAGCGGGAGTGAGCACCGGGGAGCTGTTTTTT.

This rearrangement joins TRBV10-3 to TRBJ2-7, with TRBD2 matching over 9 bases. The CDR3 length is 17 residues. CDR1 ENHRY and CDR2 SYGVKD come from the germline V gene. V trimming: 0 bases; J trimming: 3 bases; junction bases outside the gene matches: 9. For the CDR3, the DNA is TGTGCCATCAGTGAGTCCGGTGTGGGTAGCGGGAGCTACGAGCAGTACTTC. Its translation is CAISESGVGSGSYEQYF.

The chain employs TRBV29-1 and TRBJ2-5; D gene unclear. Germline values: CDR1 SQVTM, CDR2 ANQGSEA. Trimming took off 4 bases at V and 5 bases at J, with 8 bases between the two ends. The CDR3 consists of 11 residues. Here the CDR3 DNA reads TGCAGCGTTGCTGAGGCGGAGACCCAGTACTTC. Translation gives CSVAEAETQYF.

For this clonotype: A much larger clonotype is one base distant, so this may be a read error. The DNA for the CDR3 is TGTGCCAGCAGGGTAGGCTACGAGCAGTACTTC. Translating it yields CASRVGYEQYF. J is TRBJ2-7 and V is TRBV2; no clear D gene. Looked up from germline, CDR1 is SNHLY and CDR2 is FYNNEI. The CDR3 is made up of 11 amino acids. Trimming removed 6 bases from V and 3 bases from J, with 6 bases in between. Variable domain in full (rest from reference TRBV2 and TRBJ2-7): EPEVTQTPSHQVTQMGQEVILRCVPISNHLYFYWYRQILGQKVEFLVSFYNNEISEKSEIFDDQFSVERPDGSNFTLKIRSTKLEDSAMYFCASRVGYEQYFGPGTRLTVT.

The chain uses TRBV6-1 and TRBJ1-1; the D is unclear. V lost 5 bases and J 5 bases, leaving 12 bases between the germline ends. CDR1 is MNHNS and CDR2 is SASEGT in the germline V gene. The CDR3 runs 13 residues. The CDR3 coding sequence is TGTGCCAGCAGTCCCAGCTTGTTAACTGAAGCTTTCTTT. It yields the protein CASSPSLLTEAFF.

There are a few counts of this clonotype. The chain uses TRBV12-3 or TRBV12-4 and TRBJ2-1, with TRBD2 matching over 11 bases. V trimming: 5 bases; J trimming: 8 bases; junction bases outside the gene matches: 8. This CDR3 region has 15 residues. The CDR3 coding sequence is TGTGCCAGCAGTCCTGAGTTACTAGCGGGAGATGAGCAGTTCTTC. Its protein is CASSPELLAGDEQFF.

This clonotype was counted many times. The CDR3, as DNA: TGTGCCATCAGACAGGCGGGGACAGGGGAGGAGTACTTC. Its translation is CAIRQAGTGEEYF. The V gene is TRBV10-3, the J gene TRBJ2-7; 10 bases line up with TRBD1. The trim removed 6 bases at V and 11 bases at J, leaving 10 bases unmatched. The CDR3 runs 13 residues. In germline, CDR1 is ENHRY, CDR2 SYGVKD.

Many counts were recorded for this clonotype. The J gene is TRBJ2-1, the V gene TRBV9; D is unclear. The CDR3 spans 14 residues. From germline, CDR1 is SGDLS and CDR2 YYNGEE. Between the trimmed V and J ends, which lost 0 bases and 8 bases, there was a span of 12 bases. CDR3 DNA sequence: TGTGCCAGCAGCGTAGACACTAAGGGTTATGAGCAGTTCTTC. Translation gives CASSVDTKGYEQFF.

The chain recombines TRBV7-2 with TRBJ2-1, with 8 bases matching TRBD2. Germline CDR1 is SGHTA and CDR2 is FQGNSA. The CDR3 has 15 amino acids. The V gene end was trimmed by 4 bases and the J gene end by 6 bases; junction bases not matched to a gene: 8. CDR3 residues: CASSSRVAGTNEQFF. The DNA of the CDR3 is TGTGCCAGCAGCTCCCGGGTAGCGGGGACCAATGAGCAGTTCTTC. Using reference TRBV7-2 and TRBJ2-1 for the parts outside the CDR3, the full variable domain is GAGVSQSPSNKVTEKGKDVELRCDPISGHTALYWYRQSLGQGLEFLIYFQGNSAPDKSGLPSDRFSAERTGGSVSTLTIQRTQQEDSAVYLCASSSRVAGTNEQFFGPGTRLTVL.

This clonotype was counted at least ten times. V is TRBV20-1 and J is TRBJ1-2; no firm D call. CDR1 and CDR2 from the germline V gene are DFQATT and SNEGSKA (reference sequence). Deletions cut 0 bases from V and 0 bases from J, with 11 bases between. The length of the CDR3 is 15 residues. The CDR3 spells CSARDTDRANYGYTF. CDR3 coding DNA: TGCAGTGCTAGAGATACAGATCGGGCTAACTATGGCTACACCTTC.

Only a few counts were recorded for this clonotype. V gene TRBV20-1 combines with J gene TRBJ1-3, with a tentative D call TRBD1 (6 bases). Deletions cut 7 bases from V and 0 bases from J, with 10 bases between. Germline CDR1 and CDR2: DFQATT and SNEGSKA (reference sequence). This CDR3 has 13 amino acids. The CDR3 protein is CSGGHPSGNTIYF. The CDR3 nucleotides are TGCAGTGGGGGACATCCCTCTGGAAACACCATATATTTT.

This chain links TRBV11-3 with TRBJ2-1, with D possibly being TRBD1 (5 bases). V was clipped by 2 bases and J by 6 bases, with 14 bases between them. Germline CDR1 is SGHNT and CDR2 is YENEEA. The CDR3 extends over 15 amino acids. For the CDR3, the DNA is TGTGCCAGCAGCTTATCCCCACAGGTCGGCAATGAGCAGTTCTTC. It encodes CASSLSPQVGNEQFF. Looking up the rest from reference TRBV11-3 and TRBJ2-1 gives the full variable domain: EAGVVQSPRYKIIEKKQPVAFWCNPISGHNTLYWYLQNLGQGPELLIRYENEEAVDDSQLPKDRFSAERLKGVDSTLKIQPAELGDSAVYLCASSLSPQVGNEQFFGPGTRLTVL.